This T cell receptor beta chain stems from a study of blood T cell repertoires in COVID-19. Libraries were prepared by immunoSEQ multiplex PCR; TCRdb keeps only in-frame clonotypes and omits some of them. The sample carries 75,000 to 95,000 clones, about 87% recorded once. Sequencing was performed on peripheral blood. The sequence was collected from a human donor in a cohort sampled during active COVID-19.

The CDR3 sequence is CASSLPPGQGRNQPQHF. The CDR3, as DNA: TGTGCCAGCAGTTTGCCTCCTGGACAGGGGCGAAATCAGCCCCAGCATTTT. V gene TRBV28 combines with J gene TRBJ1-5; 9 nucleotides line up with TRBD1. V was clipped by 3 bases and J by 4 bases; unmatched bases: 10. The germline V gene has CDR1 MDHEN and CDR2 SYDVKM. CDR3 length: 17 amino acids.